This record looks at one T cell receptor (beta chain) sequence and its context. The sample is drawn from a study of T cell changes during pregnancy in multiple sclerosis. Produced via immunoSEQ multiplex PCR; TCRdb's table is partial and in-frame only. The sample consists of some 45,000 clones, 95% of them appearing once. The CDR3 runs 14 residues. Looked up from germline, CDR1 is LNHDA and CDR2 is SQIVND (reference sequence). The V gene end was trimmed by 3 bases and the J gene end by 5 bases; junction bases not matched to a gene: 2. V usage is TRBV19 and J usage is TRBJ1-2, with TRBD1 matching 11 bases. The sequencing here drew on CD8+ T cells from peripheral blood mononuclear cells, taken in the first trimester of pregnancy. The source of this sequence is a female donor with multiple sclerosis, enrolled in a pregnancy study. The CDR3 nucleotides read TGTGCCAGTAGTATGGGGACAGGGGGATATGGCTACACCTTC. This gives the protein CASSMGTGGYGYTF. Full variable domain (rest looked up from reference TRBV19 and TRBJ1-2): DGGITQSPKYLFRKEGQNVTLSCEQNLNHDAMYWYRQDPGQGLRLIYYSQIVNDFQKGDIAEGYSVSREKKESFPLTVTSAQKNPTAFYLCASSMGTGGYGYTFGSGTRLTVV.